This paragraph reports one T cell receptor (beta chain). Its antigen is unknown. Cultured CD4+ T cell DNA underwent sequencing with the Oncomine TCR Beta short-read assay. TCRdb re-called the PCR reads with MiXCR, one entry per CDR3 protein. The sample holds about 19,000 distinct CDR3 sequences, under 80% seen once. This sample stems from a study of vaccination and CD4 T cells after COVID-19. The treatment denotes: roughly 11-day PBMC culture with coronavirus spike peptide pools or control peptides (ViraFEST assay). V lost 2 bases, J lost 10 bases, and 5 bases stayed unmatched. The CDR3 covers 14 residues. Per the germline V gene, CDR1 is KGHSH and CDR2 is LQKENI.

The TCR was taken from a human donor who had recovered from COVID-19. The source material was CD4+ T cells from blood, cultured in vitro. The chain recombines TRBV18 with TRBJ2-3; 11 positions agree with TRBD2. The CDR3 nucleotides read TGTGCCAGCTCACCAGAGAGTAGCGGGAGGGCGCAGTATTTT. This encodes CASSPESSGRAQYF.